The 2 T cell receptor beta chains in this list originate from one sample, sequenced in a study of CD8+CD57+ T cells in acquired aplastic anemia. Genomic DNA provided the template from which TCR beta VDJ and CDR3 profiles were obtained. TCRdb recomputed calls from the reads with MiXCR, one row per CDR3 protein. The repertoire holds some 180,000 distinct CDR3 sequences, just over 45% seen once, with around 3% in the top ten. Input material: sorted CD4+, CD8+, or CD8+CD57+ T cells (not recorded which) from PBMCs. The source of these receptors is a human donor in good health.

The CDR3 spells CASSQGLAGGETQYF. DNA for the CDR3: TGTGCCAGCAGCCAGGGACTAGCGGGGGGAGAGACCCAGTACTTC. The V gene is TRBV14, the J gene TRBJ2-5, with TRBD2 identical over 15 bases. Losses at the gene ends were 3 bases for V and 4 bases for J; bases not matched to a gene: 0. CDR1 and CDR2 (germline): SGHDN, FVKESK. The CDR3 sequence is 15 residues long.

This clonotype was seen repeatedly, ten times or more. This rearrangement joins TRBV19 to TRBJ1-5; D is perhaps TRBD1 (5 bases). The germline V and J ends were trimmed by 3 bases and 0 bases, with 12 bases remaining between them. Germline CDR1 and CDR2: LNHDA and SQIVND (reference sequence). The CDR3 is made up of 16 amino acids. The chain's CDR3 is CASSIKGARSNQPQHF. As DNA, the CDR3 is TGTGCCAGTAGTATCAAAGGGGCGCGTAGCAATCAGCCCCAGCATTTT.